The source of this TCR beta chain is a study of blood T cell repertoires in COVID-19. Looking at the study overall: COVID-19 samples collected from the United States, Italy and Spain covered acute and convalescent phases. Sources were T cells, B-cell-depleted T cells, or PBMCs; the material itself was cDNA or gDNA.

Original processing methods: Researchers report that nucleated cell counts were estimated from reference gene primer amplification. Sequencing used immunoSEQ multiplex PCR; TCRdb keeps in-frame clones, though not all of them. V, J and clone size are taken as reported in that table, and D and trimming were inferred from the DNA itself. Counted here are under 100,000 clones, around 87% occurring once; the ten biggest clones make up about 18%. V was trimmed by 8 bases and J by 7 bases, leaving 18 bases between them. There are 13 residues in the CDR3. CDR1 is SGHTA and CDR2 is FQGNSA in the germline V gene.

The chain couples TRBV7-2 to TRBJ2-7, with TRBD1 as a possible D gene (5 bases). The material sequenced was peripheral blood. This TCR was sampled from a human donor in a cohort sampled during active COVID-19. The CDR3 DNA reads as TGTGCCAGCGTTGAGGCAGGGCTTTGGGAGCAGTACTTC. It codes for CASVEAGLWEQYF.